The T cell receptor (beta chain) under discussion was sequenced for a study of blood T cell repertoires in COVID-19. Germline CDR1 MNHEY, CDR2 SMNVEV (reference sequence). With 5 bases removed from V and 1 base from J, the gap between germline ends came to 15 bases. The CDR3 is 15 residues long. Here immunoSEQ multiplex PCR was the method, and the copy in TCRdb shows in-frame clones only, minus some. The profile covers roughly 18,000 clones, with around 91% appearing a single time and around 7.2% taken by the ten largest. The TCR comes from a human donor in a cohort sampled during active COVID-19. Material for sequencing was peripheral blood. The chain links TRBV27 to TRBJ2-7, with a tentative D call TRBD2 (5 bases). CDR3 protein: CASSLSGWGSYEQYF. As DNA, the CDR3 is TGTGCCAGCAGTCTTTCGGGGTGGGGATCCTACGAGCAGTACTTC.